This T cell receptor (beta chain) was identified during a study of CXCR3-negative and CXCR3-positive naive CD8 T cells. Researchers prepared the TRB cDNA libraries using 5' RACE with UMI labels. One entry per CDR3 protein, without DNA, is what TCRdb gives after re-calling the 5' RACE reads. This sample's table has around 110,000 distinct CDR3 sequences. The CDR3 has 16 amino acids. Germline V gene sequence: CDR1 DFQATT, CDR2 SNEGSKA (reference sequence). The study sorted every CD8+ T cell subset in triplicate at 250,000 to 300,000 cells each. Comment on this clonotype: Antigen unknown.

Whole-study findings and limits: TRB CDR3 hydrophobicity was greater in CXCR3-positive naive cells than in CXCR3-negative naive cells.

The sequence came from a human donor in good health. Some clones in this sample may be carry-over from other donors' samples. Sequencing was carried out using naive CXCR3+ CD8+ T cells from blood. Subset indicated: CD45RO-CCR7+CD27+CD95- naive CD8+ T cells expressing CXCR3 (TNR3+). The rearrangement uses TRBV20-1 and TRBJ2-7; TCRdb's D gene call, TRBD1, goes unchecked for lack of DNA. The CDR3 loop is CSARARAGIENYEQYF.